A single sample gave rise to the 25 T cell receptor beta chains below, sequenced in a study of T cell responses to AZD1222 COVID-19 vaccine. Generated by immunoSEQ multiplex PCR, the TCRdb table keeps only in-frame clones and is missing some. The table lists about 86,000 clones, roughly 90% of them singletons. Sequences were derived from peripheral blood, sampled on day 0 of AZD1222 vaccination. These receptors all stem from an adult in good health.

CDR3 sequence reads: CASSLRDGYQPQHF. The CDR3 bases are TGTGCCAGCAGCTTGAGGGACGGTTATCAGCCCCAGCATTTT. The chain couples TRBV5-6 to TRBJ1-5, with D possibly matching TRBD1 (5 bases). The CDR3 totals 14 residues. Germline V gene data show CDR1 as SGHDT and CDR2 as YYEEEE. Trimming left V 1 base short and J 5 bases short, with 10 bases between.

This chain connects TRBV11-3 to TRBJ1-6; weak D call: TRBD1 (5 bases). In germline, CDR1 is SGHNT, CDR2 YENEEA. CDR3 length: 15 residues. V gave up 5 bases and J gave up 10 bases, with 18 bases separating them. The CDR3 protein is CASSPGLREVSPLHF. Here the CDR3 DNA reads TGTGCCAGCAGCCCAGGGCTCAGGGAGGTCTCACCCCTCCACTTT.

The chain uses TRBV6-5 and TRBJ1-2; no clear D gene. Germline V gives CDR1 MNHEY, CDR2 SVGAGI. This CDR3 contains 13 residues. The V end was cut by 10 bases, the J end by 1 base, with 13 bases between. CDR3 loop: CATQGRFNYGYTF. Here the CDR3 DNA reads TGTGCCACCCAAGGGCGCTTTAACTATGGCTACACCTTC.

The chain uses TRBV10-3 and TRBJ1-1; 7 bases are shared with TRBD1. The V gene end was trimmed by 7 bases and the J gene end by 0 bases; junction bases not matched to a gene: 17. The CDR3 is 18 amino acids. From germline, CDR1 is ENHRY and CDR2 SYGVKD. The CDR3 nucleotides read TGTGCCATCACCCGGGGGCCAGGGGGACAAGTAATGAACACTGAAGCTTTCTTT. It is translated as CAITRGPGGQVMNTEAFF.

V usage is TRBV3-1 (or the pseudogene TRBV3-2) and J usage is TRBJ1-5; perhaps TRBD1 as D (5 bases). The germline V gene has CDR1 LGHDT and CDR2 YNNKEL (reference sequence). The V gene lost 5 bases and the J gene lost 7 bases, with 15 bases spanning the gap. CDR3 length: 14 residues. CDR3 in amino acids: CASSKRGDWQPQHF. In DNA form, the CDR3 reads TGTGCCAGCAGCAAAAGAGGGGATTGGCAGCCCCAGCATTTT.

The chain has TRBV11-2 and TRBJ1-6, with unresolved D. The CDR3 runs to 14 residues. Germline V CDR1 and CDR2: SGHAT, FQNNGV. With 1 base removed from V and 8 bases from J, the gap between germline ends came to 9 bases. The chain's CDR3 is CASSLVKEDSPLHF. The CDR3 coding sequence is TGTGCCAGCAGCTTAGTCAAGGAAGATTCACCCCTCCACTTT.

The gene calls are TRBV5-1 and TRBJ2-2, with 9 bases fitting TRBD1. V gave up 4 bases and J gave up 4 bases; unmatched junction bases: 8. The CDR3 has 16 residues. The germline gives CDR1 SGHRS, CDR2 YFSETQ. The CDR3 DNA reads as TGCGCCAGCAGCCCATCCGGGACAGGGTCCACCGGGGAGCTGTTTTTT. It specifies CASSPSGTGSTGELFF.

The V gene is TRBV5-6, the J gene TRBJ2-1; D perhaps matches TRBD2 (6 bases). The CDR3 length is 12 residues. V lost 0 bases to trimming and J lost 15 bases, with 13 bases between them. CDR1 SGHDT and CDR2 YYEEEE come from the germline V gene. Here the CDR3 DNA reads TGTGCCAGCAGCTTGGGGGGACTCCTAGGGTTCTTC. Translating it yields CASSLGGLLGFF.

V is TRBV28 and J is TRBJ1-5; D is unresolved. Trimming pared 10 bases from V and 6 bases from J, leaving 13 bases between. The length of the CDR3 is 12 residues. The germline CDR1 and CDR2 sequences are MDHEN and SYDVKM. CDR3 sequence reads: CATLTGRQPQHF. DNA for the CDR3: TGTGCCACCCTAACGGGTCGTCAGCCCCAGCATTTT.

The chain carries TRBV30 and TRBJ1-1; weak D call: TRBD1 (6 bases). Germline CDR1 and CDR2: GTSNPN and SVGIG (reference sequence). The V gene lost 5 bases and the J gene lost 1 base, with 14 bases spanning the gap. CDR3 size: 14 residues. Here the CDR3 DNA reads TGTGCCTGGGGGGGCGACAGCTGGAACACTGAAGCTTTCTTT. This sequence encodes CAWGGDSWNTEAFF. Using reference TRBV30 and TRBJ1-1 for the parts outside the CDR3, the full variable domain is SQTIHQWPATLVQPVGSPLSLECTVEGTSNPNLYWYRQAAGRGLQLLFYSVGIGQISSEVPQNLSASRPQDRQFILSSKKLLLSDSGFYLCAWGGDSWNTEAFFGQGTRLTVV.

The rearrangement joins TRBV3-1 (or the pseudogene TRBV3-2) to TRBJ2-7; D may be TRBD1 (6 bases). CDR3 length: 15 residues. Per germline, CDR1 LGHDT and CDR2 YNNKEL (reference sequence). V shed 5 bases and J shed 2 bases, with 16 bases lying between them. The CDR3 sequence is CASSSEQGPTYEQYF. The CDR3 DNA reads as TGTGCCAGCAGCTCCGAACAGGGTCCCACCTACGAGCAGTACTTC.

Worth noting for this clone: The junction differs from germline at one of its ends, possibly a read error. The gene calls are TRBV9 and TRBJ2-2; D not resolved. This CDR3 spans 18 amino acids. Germline V gene sequence: CDR1 SGDLS, CDR2 YYNGEE. The CDR3 reads CASSVEGRTLPNIGELFF. In nucleotides, the CDR3 is TGTGCCAGCAGCGTAGAAGGCAGAACCCTACCGAACATCGGGGAGCTGTTTTTT.

This clone was seen only a few times. The chain is built from TRBV7-9 and TRBJ1-2; TRBD1 agrees at 7 bases. The germline CDR1 and CDR2 sequences are SEHNR and FQNEAQ (reference sequence). This CDR3 is built from 15 residues. Trimming at V came to 5 bases and at J to 4 bases, leaving 10 bases not matched to a gene. CDR3 amino acids: CASSPRTGISYGYTF. CDR3 coding DNA: TGTGCCAGCAGCCCCCGGACAGGAATCTCCTATGGCTACACCTTC.

This clone was seen just once. The chain links TRBV7-3 to TRBJ2-1; no definite D call. Germline CDR1 and CDR2: SGHTA and FQGTGA. CDR3 length: 15 amino acids. V was shortened by 5 bases and J by 6 bases, with 17 bases between the two germline ends. The CDR3 protein is CASSPGGVSGNEQFF. CDR3 bases: TGTGCCAGCAGCCCAGGTGGGGTGTCAGGCAATGAGCAGTTCTTC.

The J gene is TRBJ1-1, the V gene TRBV25-1; maybe TRBD1 (6 bases). The CDR3 is 13 residues long. Deletions cut 9 bases from V and 5 bases from J, with 16 bases between. Germline V CDR1 and CDR2: MGHDK, SYGVNS. CDR3 bases: TGTGCCAGTGCCGCAGGGGAGGGAACTGAAGCTTTCTTT. Protein product: CASAAGEGTEAFF.

The rearrangement joins TRBV7-2 to TRBJ2-5; 9 nucleotides align to TRBD1. The CDR3 is 15 amino acids. In germline, CDR1 is SGHTA, CDR2 FQGNSA. V was pared by 5 bases and J by 1 base, with 5 bases of the junction left unmatched. CDR3 sequence reads: CASSTDRGSQETQYF. CDR3 bases: TGTGCCAGCAGCACGGACAGGGGAAGCCAAGAGACCCAGTACTTC.

This clone was counted a single time. The chain recombines TRBV12-3 or TRBV12-4 with TRBJ2-2; a possible D gene is TRBD1 (5 bases). The CDR3 length is 13 residues. Trimming took off 6 bases at V and 2 bases at J, with 7 bases between the two ends. CDR3 in amino acids: CASRTENTGELFF. CDR3 nucleotides: TGTGCCAGCAGGACAGAAAACACCGGGGAGCTGTTTTTT.

The chain carries TRBV5-3 and TRBJ1-2; D remains unclear. TRBV5-3 is flagged as an ORF with uncertain function. V lost 2 bases and J 2 bases, leaving 10 bases between the germline ends. The CDR3 is 14 residues long. This chain's CDR3 is CARSFGRVNYGYTF. The CDR3 DNA reads TGTGCCAGAAGCTTCGGGAGGGTAAACTATGGCTACACCTTC.

The gene calls are TRBV11-1 and TRBJ2-7; D possibly corresponds to TRBD1 (6 bases). This CDR3 contains 13 residues. Germline CDR1 reads SGHAT; CDR2 reads FQDESV (reference sequence). The V end lost 5 bases, the J end lost 11 bases, and 19 bases lay between the germline ends. The CDR3 region is CASSPNRDNKEYF. The CDR3 coding sequence is TGTGCCAGCAGCCCGAACCGGGACAACAAGGAGTACTTC.

The genes are TRBV9 and TRBJ1-5, with 8 nucleotides matching TRBD1. V lost 2 bases and J lost 0; bases outside the gene matches: 10. CDR3 length: 18 amino acids. CDR1 and CDR2 from the germline V gene are SGDLS and YYNGEE. CDR3 in DNA: TGTGCCAGCAGCGTCCTCCAGGGGGCTCCTTATAGCAATCAGCCCCAGCATTTT. It translates to CASSVLQGAPYSNQPQHF.

CDR3 sequence (DNA): TGTGCCAGCTCCCAGGGGGCGAACAGGGGGGATTCACCCCTCCACTTT. This codes for CASSQGANRGDSPLHF. V is TRBV18 and J is TRBJ1-6, with 8 positions matching TRBD1. Trimming cost V 6 bases and J 8 bases; bases outside gene matches: 12. In germline, CDR1 is KGHSH, CDR2 LQKENI. The CDR3 spans 16 residues.

This clone was seen a single time. The gene calls are TRBV21-1 and TRBJ2-5; TRBD2 reflects the table's D call only, with no check against the DNA. TRBV21-1 is annotated as a pseudogene. CDR3 size: 17 residues. The CDR3 sequence is CASSHVSGRVEKKTQYF. CDR3 bases: TGTGCCAGCAGCCATGTGAGCGGGAGGGTCGAGAAAAAGACCCAGTACTTC.

The V and J genes are TRBV4-2 and TRBJ1-3, with 9 bases identical to TRBD1. Germline V gene lookup returns CDR1 LGHNA and CDR2 YNFKEQ. V lost 0 bases to trimming and J lost 3 bases; unmatched junction nucleotides: 15. The CDR3 has 20 residues. DNA of the CDR3: TGTGCCAGCAGCCAAGATTGGGTTAGAACAGGGGGCCAGGGTGGAAACACCATATATTTT. Translation gives CASSQDWVRTGGQGGNTIYF.

The chain recombines TRBV4-1 with TRBJ2-5; 10 bases match TRBD2. The V segment lost 1 base and the J segment 5 bases; nucleotides outside the gene matches: 10. CDR3 length equals 17 residues. CDR1 and CDR2 (germline): MGHRA, YSYEKL. The CDR3 DNA reads TGCGCCAGCAGCCAAGTTCGGAGCGGGGGGGCCGAGGAGACCCAGTACTTC. Translated, it gives CASSQVRSGGAEETQYF.

CDR3 loop: CASSLGQLNTGELFF. DNA for the CDR3: TGTGCCAGCAGCTTAGGACAGCTTAACACCGGGGAGCTGTTTTTT. The V and J genes are TRBV7-9 and TRBJ2-2, with a tentative D call TRBD1 (5 bases). CDR3 length: 15 amino acids. CDR1 and CDR2 (germline): SEHNR, FQNEAQ (reference sequence). V shed 1 base and J shed 2 bases, with 8 bases lying between them.